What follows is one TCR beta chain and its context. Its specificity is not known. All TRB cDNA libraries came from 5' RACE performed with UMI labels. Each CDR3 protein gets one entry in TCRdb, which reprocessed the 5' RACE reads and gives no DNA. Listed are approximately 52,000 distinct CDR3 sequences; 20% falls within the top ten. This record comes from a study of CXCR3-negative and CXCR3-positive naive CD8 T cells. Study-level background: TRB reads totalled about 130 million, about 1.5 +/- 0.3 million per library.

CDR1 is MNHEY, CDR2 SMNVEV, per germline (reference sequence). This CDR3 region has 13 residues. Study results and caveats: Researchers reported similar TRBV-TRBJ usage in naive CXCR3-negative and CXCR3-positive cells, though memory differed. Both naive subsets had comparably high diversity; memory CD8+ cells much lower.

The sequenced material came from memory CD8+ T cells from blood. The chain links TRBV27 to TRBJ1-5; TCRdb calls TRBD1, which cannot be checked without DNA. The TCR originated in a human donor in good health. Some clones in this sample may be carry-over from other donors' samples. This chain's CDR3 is CASSGTNDQPQHF.